One and the same sample provided the 2 T cell receptor beta chains below, sequenced in a study of shared clonotypes between healthy human individuals. The assay was immunoSEQ multiplex PCR, and TCRdb's table has in-frame clones only and misses some. Among 640,000 or so clones listed, around 72% were seen once. Sequences were obtained from memory CD4+ T cells sorted from blood. As for subset: CD45RA-negative fraction. These TCRs come from a woman in her twenties or thirties in good health.

The chain links TRBV7-6 to TRBJ2-7; 8 positions agree with TRBD1. V lost 1 base and J lost 2; bases outside the gene matches: 16. Germline V gene lookup returns CDR1 SGHVS and CDR2 FNYEAQ. This CDR3 is built from 19 residues. The CDR3 bases are TGTGCCAGCAGCTTAGGTACTGGACAGGGCGCAACCTATCCCTACGAGCAGTACTTC. The encoded protein is CASSLGTGQGATYPYEQYF. The variable domain in full, completed from reference TRBV7-6 and TRBJ2-7, reads GAGVSQSPRYKVTKRGQDVALRCDPISGHVSLYWYRQALGQGPEFLTYFNYEAQQDKSGLPNDRFSAERPEGSISTLTIQRTEQRDSAMYRCASSLGTGQGATYPYEQYFGPGTRLTVT.

This chain links TRBV29-1 with TRBJ1-4; perhaps TRBD1 as D (6 bases). Trimming removed 3 bases from V and 2 bases from J, with 7 bases in between. The CDR3 spans 13 residues. Germline V CDR1 and CDR2: SQVTM, ANQGSEA. CDR3 DNA sequence: TGCAGCGTTGAGGGGGCTACTAATGAAAAACTGTTTTTT. Translated, it gives CSVEGATNEKLFF.